This is a list of T cell receptor beta chains from one sample in a study of blood T cell repertoires in COVID-19. The repertoire was sequenced with immunoSEQ multiplex PCR; TCRdb's copy has only in-frame clones and lacks some. The sample lists some 50,000 clones; about 85% were seen once. Sequencing was performed on peripheral blood. The receptor source for this set is a human donor in a cohort sampled during active COVID-19. Both conserved end residues are part of each CDR3. D genes are given only for firm matches. A clone size is listed for some rows: how often the clone was seen (once, few, many), or a class if it is expanded.

j_call: TRBJ2-5
v_call: TRBV25-1
clone_size: .
d_call: .
cdr3_nt: TGTGCCAGCAGTGACCTTGGCGAGACCCAGTACTTC
cdr3_aa: CASSDLGETQYF

j_call: TRBJ2-3
v_call: TRBV18
clone_size: .
d_call: .
cdr3_nt: TGTGCCAGCTCACCGAGACTAGGAGTTACAGATACGCAGTATTTT
cdr3_aa: CASSPRLGVTDTQYF

j_call: TRBJ2-7
v_call: TRBV6-2/TRBV6-3
clone_size: .
d_call: .
cdr3_nt: TGTGCCAGCAGTTACCCCGCCGGACAGTTCTCACACTACGAGCAGTACTTC
cdr3_aa: CASSYPAGQFSHYEQYF

j_call: TRBJ1-1
v_call: TRBV28
clone_size: .
d_call: .
cdr3_nt: TGTGCCAGCAGTTTGAAACAGGGGAACACTGAAGCTTTCTTT
cdr3_aa: CASSLKQGNTEAFF

j_call: TRBJ1-6
v_call: TRBV19
clone_size: few
d_call: TRBD1
cdr3_nt: TGTGCCAGTAGAGTGGACAGGGCCTATAATTCACCCCTCCACTTT
cdr3_aa: CASRVDRAYNSPLHF

j_call: TRBJ1-2
v_call: TRBV3-1/TRBV3-2
clone_size: .
d_call: .
cdr3_nt: TGTGCCAGCAGCCAAGCAACAGGAAACTATGGCTACACCTTC
cdr3_aa: CASSQATGNYGYTF

j_call: TRBJ1-1
v_call: TRBV3-1/TRBV3-2
clone_size: .
d_call: TRBD1
cdr3_nt: TGTGCCAGCAGCCAAGTCTTAGGACAGGGGAACACTGAAGCTTTCTTT
cdr3_aa: CASSQVLGQGNTEAFF

j_call: TRBJ2-1
v_call: TRBV19
clone_size: .
d_call: TRBD1
cdr3_nt: TGTGCCAGTAGTAACCAGGGGGCCCGATACAATGAGCAGTTCTTC
cdr3_aa: CASSNQGARYNEQFF

j_call: TRBJ2-7
v_call: TRBV19
clone_size: .
d_call: TRBD1
cdr3_nt: TGTGCCAGTCGCGGCCCAGGGGGATTTTACGAGCAGTACTTC
cdr3_aa: CASRGPGGFYEQYF

j_call: TRBJ1-3
v_call: TRBV3-1/TRBV3-2
clone_size: .
d_call: .
cdr3_nt: TGTGCCAGCAGCCCCGACAGCACCTCTGGAAACACCATATATTTT
cdr3_aa: CASSPDSTSGNTIYF

j_call: TRBJ2-7
v_call: TRBV5-8
clone_size: once
d_call: TRBD2
cdr3_nt: TGTGCCAGCAGCTTACGGGGCCGGGAGGACGAACAGTACTTC
cdr3_aa: CASSLRGREDEQYF

j_call: TRBJ1-5
v_call: TRBV24-1
clone_size: .
d_call: TRBD1
cdr3_nt: TGTGCCACCGGAGTTGGGACAGATAGCAATCAGCCCCAGCATTTT
cdr3_aa: CATGVGTDSNQPQHF

j_call: TRBJ1-4
v_call: TRBV2
clone_size: .
d_call: TRBD1
cdr3_nt: TGTGCCAGCAGCCAACAGGGGCAGCGTGAAAAACTGTTTTTT
cdr3_aa: CASSQQGQREKLFF

j_call: TRBJ1-5
v_call: TRBV7-8
clone_size: .
d_call: .
cdr3_nt: TGTGCCAGCAGTTCCGGGCCGAAGGGACATAGCAATCAGCCCCAGCATTTT
cdr3_aa: CASSSGPKGHSNQPQHF

j_call: TRBJ2-1
v_call: TRBV4-2
clone_size: .
d_call: .
cdr3_nt: TGTGCCAGCAGCCAAGATGGGAGCAGCCGCGAGCAGTTCTTC
cdr3_aa: CASSQDGSSREQFF

j_call: TRBJ1-2
v_call: TRBV7-9
clone_size: .
d_call: TRBD1
cdr3_nt: TGTGCCAGCAGCCGGACAGGGGGTGGCTACACCTTC
cdr3_aa: CASSRTGGGYTF

j_call: TRBJ1-1
v_call: TRBV11-2
clone_size: .
d_call: .
cdr3_nt: TGTGCCAGCAGCTTAGATTTCAGGGTCGGGGGGGGCACTGAAGCTTTCTTT
cdr3_aa: CASSLDFRVGGGTEAFF

j_call: TRBJ2-2
v_call: TRBV7-2
clone_size: .
d_call: TRBD2
cdr3_nt: TGTGCCAGCAGCTTCGGAGGGACTAGCAAGCCCGGGGAGCTGTTTTTT
cdr3_aa: CASSFGGTSKPGELFF

j_call: TRBJ2-7
v_call: TRBV7-9
clone_size: few
d_call: .
cdr3_nt: TGTGCCAGCAGCTTACGAGCGGACCACGAGCAGTACTTC
cdr3_aa: CASSLRADHEQYF

j_call: TRBJ2-5
v_call: TRBV7-2
clone_size: .
d_call: .
cdr3_nt: TGTGCCAGCAGCTTAATGTTGGTCGGGATGGAGACCCAGTACTTC
cdr3_aa: CASSLMLVGMETQYF

j_call: TRBJ1-6
v_call: TRBV15
clone_size: .
d_call: .
cdr3_nt: TGTGCCACCAGCAGAGATCTAGGGCAGGGGATGCCCCTCCACTTT
cdr3_aa: CATSRDLGQGMPLHF

j_call: TRBJ1-4
v_call: TRBV18
clone_size: .
d_call: .
cdr3_nt: TGTGCCAGCTCACCATCTAGAAACCCGGGGGATGAAAAACTGTTTTTT
cdr3_aa: CASSPSRNPGDEKLFF

j_call: TRBJ1-3
v_call: TRBV7-2
clone_size: .
d_call: .
cdr3_nt: TGTGCCAGCAGCGTATCGGGGAAAACTGGAAACACCATATATTTT
cdr3_aa: CASSVSGKTGNTIYF

j_call: TRBJ2-7
v_call: TRBV28
clone_size: .
d_call: TRBD2
cdr3_nt: TGTGCCAGCAGTACCCCCGGGACTAGAGCGTACGAGCAGTACTTC
cdr3_aa: CASSTPGTRAYEQYF

j_call: TRBJ1-2
v_call: TRBV28
clone_size: .
d_call: TRBD1
cdr3_nt: TGTGCCAGTACGGGACAGGGGGAGAGTTACTATGGCTACACCTTC
cdr3_aa: CASTGQGESYYGYTF

j_call: TRBJ1-1
v_call: TRBV3-1/TRBV3-2
clone_size: .
d_call: .
cdr3_nt: TGTGCCAGCAGCCATATCGGTGAAGCTTTCTTT
cdr3_aa: CASSHIGEAFF

j_call: TRBJ2-7
v_call: TRBV18
clone_size: once
d_call: TRBD1
cdr3_nt: TGTGCCAGCTCACCATCGGGACAGAGGTACGAGCAGTACTTC
cdr3_aa: CASSPSGQRYEQYF

j_call: TRBJ2-7
v_call: TRBV7-2
clone_size: .
d_call: .
cdr3_nt: TGTGCCAGCAGCTTATCGTACAGCTCCTACGAGCAGTACTTC
cdr3_aa: CASSLSYSSYEQYF

j_call: TRBJ2-3
v_call: TRBV7-3
clone_size: once
d_call: .
cdr3_nt: TGTGCCAGCAGCTTAAATACAGGCACAGATACGCAGTATTTT
cdr3_aa: CASSLNTGTDTQYF

j_call: TRBJ1-6
v_call: TRBV2
clone_size: .
d_call: .
cdr3_nt: TGTGCCAGCAGTGTGCGGATGGATAATTCACCCCTCCACTTT
cdr3_aa: CASSVRMDNSPLHF

j_call: TRBJ1-1
v_call: TRBV11-1
clone_size: .
d_call: .
cdr3_nt: TGTGCCAGCAGCTCCCAGGGGACGGACACTGAAGCTTTCTTT
cdr3_aa: CASSSQGTDTEAFF

j_call: TRBJ2-7
v_call: TRBV5-1
clone_size: .
d_call: .
cdr3_nt: TGCGCCAGCAGCTTGGCGACAGGATACGAGCAGTACTTC
cdr3_aa: CASSLATGYEQYF

j_call: TRBJ2-1
v_call: TRBV27
clone_size: .
d_call: TRBD2
cdr3_nt: TGTGCCAGCAGTTCGCTAGCGGGAGGGAACAATGAGCAGTTCTTC
cdr3_aa: CASSSLAGGNNEQFF